One and the same sample provided the 10 T cell receptor beta chains below, sequenced in a study of blood T cell repertoires in COVID-19. Here immunoSEQ multiplex PCR was the method, and the copy in TCRdb shows in-frame clones only, minus some. The table records 100,000 or so clones, about 88% of them present only once. Sequenced sample: peripheral blood. Receptors originate from a man between 60 and 75 years old with acute or convalescent COVID-19.

This clone was seen just once. The chain joins TRBV25-1 to TRBJ1-2; 9 nucleotides agree with TRBD1. The germline gives CDR1 MGHDK, CDR2 SYGVNS. The CDR3 sequence is 13 residues long. The ends lost 5 bases at V and 8 bases at J; junction bases unmatched: 6. This chain's CDR3 is CASSRGTGKGYTF. Here the CDR3 DNA reads TGTGCCAGCAGTCGGGGGACAGGGAAAGGCTACACCTTC.

V usage is TRBV2 and J usage is TRBJ2-1; 8 positions agree with TRBD2. The trim removed 7 bases at V and 3 bases at J, leaving 5 bases unmatched. CDR3 size: 14 residues. The V gene's germline CDR1 is SNHLY and CDR2 FYNNEI. CDR3 region: CASMRRGDYNEQFF. CDR3 coding DNA: TGTGCCAGCATGCGGCGGGGGGACTACAATGAGCAGTTCTTC.

The CDR3 sequence: CATSRDREGGYYGYTF. The CDR3, as DNA: TGTGCCACCAGCAGAGATCGGGAGGGGGGCTACTATGGCTACACCTTC. The chain carries TRBV15 and TRBJ1-2; the D gene is possibly TRBD1 (6 bases). V was cut by 0 bases and J by 3 bases, with 14 bases left in between. Germline V gene sequence: CDR1 LNHNV, CDR2 YYDKDF (reference sequence). This CDR3 spans 16 amino acids.

The chain joins TRBV11-2 to TRBJ2-7; maybe TRBD2 (6 bases). Germline lookup yields CDR1 SGHAT and CDR2 FQNNGV. The CDR3 has 15 amino acids. Between the trimmed V and J ends, which lost 5 bases and 0 bases, there was a span of 14 bases. The DNA of the CDR3 is TGTGCCAGCAGCCTCGCGGGGTCACGCTCCTACGAGCAGTACTTC. As protein: CASSLAGSRSYEQYF. The full variable domain, completed using reference TRBV11-2 and TRBJ2-7, is EAGVAQSPRYKIIEKRQSVAFWCNPISGHATLYWYQQILGQGPKLLIQFQNNGVVDDSQLPKDRFSAERLKGVDSTLKIQPAKLEDSAVYLCASSLAGSRSYEQYFGPGTRLTVT.

This sequence joins TRBV11-3 and TRBJ2-1, with 10 bases lining up with TRBD1. Germline V lookup: CDR1 SGHNT, CDR2 YENEEA. After removal of 5 bases from V and 7 bases from J, the junction contained 11 bases not matched to a gene. CDR3 size: 16 residues. CDR3 coding DNA: TGTGCCAGCAGCCAGTTGACAGGGGGCGAGTGGAATGAGCAGTTCTTC. This gives the protein CASSQLTGGEWNEQFF. Combining the CDR3 with reference TRBV11-3 and TRBJ2-1 gives the whole variable domain EAGVVQSPRYKIIEKKQPVAFWCNPISGHNTLYWYLQNLGQGPELLIRYENEEAVDDSQLPKDRFSAERLKGVDSTLKIQPAELGDSAVYLCASSQLTGGEWNEQFFGPGTRLTVL.

The rearrangement links TRBV6-5 to TRBJ1-4; a possible D gene is TRBD1 (6 bases). Trimming removed 10 bases from V and 8 bases from J, with 17 bases in between. The CDR3 has 13 amino acids. Germline CDR1 MNHEY, CDR2 SVGAGI. CDR3 region: CAIRRQVNEKLFF. In DNA form, the CDR3 reads TGTGCCATAAGAAGACAGGTAAACGAAAAACTGTTTTTT.

This chain connects TRBV12-3 or TRBV12-4 to TRBJ1-5; possible D gene TRBD1, 5 bases. Trimming cost V 3 bases and J 7 bases, with 10 bases left between them. This CDR3 is 13 amino acids long. CDR3 sequence: CASSFGGEQPQHF. For the CDR3, the DNA is TGTGCCAGCAGTTTCGGGGGTGAGCAGCCCCAGCATTTT.

The chain links TRBV12-3 or TRBV12-4 to TRBJ1-2; 7 positions agree with TRBD1. The CDR3 has 13 amino acids. After removal of 3 bases from V and 8 bases from J, the junction contained 6 bases not matched to a gene. CDR3 loop: CASSLTGNEGYTF. The DNA for the CDR3 is TGTGCCAGCAGTTTGACAGGGAATGAAGGCTACACCTTC.

The chain carries TRBV29-1 and TRBJ2-3, with 8 bases lining up with TRBD2. The V and J ends lost 7 bases and 4 bases, in that order; junction bases with no gene match: 7. From germline, CDR1 is SQVTM and CDR2 ANQGSEA. The CDR3 consists of 13 residues. The CDR3 sequence is CSAPGGPSDTQYF. DNA for the CDR3: TGCAGCGCCCCGGGGGGGCCCTCAGATACGCAGTATTTT.

V gene TRBV5-4 combines with J gene TRBJ1-1; D is unclear. Trimming pared 1 base from V and 0 bases from J, leaving 10 bases between. Germline CDR1 reads SGHNT; CDR2 reads YYREEE (reference sequence). The CDR3 totals 15 residues. The DNA of the CDR3 is TGTGCCAGCAGCTTGTTTCCCCTAGTGAACACTGAAGCTTTCTTT. It specifies CASSLFPLVNTEAFF.